Shown below are 15 T cell receptor beta chains from a single sample sequenced in a study of blood T cell repertoires in COVID-19 (dated by TCRdb to between 2020 and 2021). The method was the immunoSEQ multiplex PCR assay. TCRdb's version of the immuneACCESS table is confined to in-frame rearrangements and falls short of the full clone set. An unresolved V gene accounts for under half of the shortfall where checked; the remainder is of unknown origin. For this sample there are 110,000 to 150,000 clones; around four fifths appear just once. The ten largest clones capture 4% of the sample. Sample: peripheral blood. These receptors came from a woman older than 75 with acute or convalescent COVID-19.

In this sample, this clone turned up a few times. V usage is TRBV4-1 and J usage is TRBJ1-5; D is undetermined. The CDR3 has 16 residues. Trimming removed 0 bases from V and 0 bases from J, with 9 bases in between. Germline V gene sequence: CDR1 MGHRA, CDR2 YSYEKL. In nucleotides, the CDR3 is TGCGCCAGCAGCCAAGATTATGTGTATAGCAATCAGCCCCAGCATTTT. Its protein is CASSQDYVYSNQPQHF.

The chain couples TRBV28 to TRBJ1-2; 10 bases are shared with TRBD1. The CDR3 spans 14 residues. Germline CDR1 is MDHEN and CDR2 is SYDVKM. The J segment lost 6 bases and the V segment lost 5 bases, leaving 6 bases of the junction unmatched. CDR3 sequence reads: CASSRTGTGDGYTF. DNA for the CDR3: TGTGCCAGCAGTCGCACCGGGACAGGGGATGGCTACACCTTC.

This clone was picked up a small number of times. The genes are TRBV5-1 and TRBJ2-5; D unresolved. The length of the CDR3 is 13 residues. V gave up 2 bases and J gave up 7 bases, with 12 bases separating them. The germline V gene has CDR1 SGHRS and CDR2 YFSETQ. The CDR3 nucleotides read TGCGCCAGCAGCTTTAGCCAGTTGGGGACCCAGTACTTC. Encoded protein: CASSFSQLGTQYF.

The V call is TRBV10-3, the J call TRBJ2-1, with 9 bases aligning to TRBD2. The germline CDR1 and CDR2 sequences are ENHRY and SYGVKD. The CDR3 sequence is 15 residues long. V was pared by 5 bases and J by 6 bases, with 8 bases of the junction left unmatched. The CDR3 coding sequence is TGTGCCATCAGTCCTATGACTAGCGGAAGCAATGAGCAGTTCTTC. It translates to CAISPMTSGSNEQFF.

The rearrangement links TRBV4-1 to TRBJ1-2, with TRBD1 matching over 8 bases. The ends lost 2 bases at V and 4 bases at J; junction bases unmatched: 6. The V gene's germline CDR1 is MGHRA and CDR2 YSYEKL. The CDR3 extends over 15 amino acids. The CDR3 protein is CASSQPRDRFYGYTF. CDR3 DNA sequence: TGCGCCAGCAGCCAACCGCGGGACAGGTTCTATGGCTACACCTTC.

This clone was counted a few times. The chain is built from TRBV27 and TRBJ2-2, with TRBD1 matching over 8 bases. Per germline, CDR1 MNHEY and CDR2 SMNVEV (reference sequence). Losses at the gene ends were 4 bases for V and 1 base for J; bases not matched to a gene: 2. The CDR3 runs 15 residues. The CDR3 reads CASSSGQENTGELFF. CDR3 DNA sequence: TGTGCCAGCAGTTCGGGACAGGAGAACACCGGGGAGCTGTTTTTT.

The chain has TRBV6-1 and TRBJ2-1, with a tentative D call TRBD2 (5 bases). The CDR3 loop spans 16 amino acids. CDR1 and CDR2 from the germline V gene are MNHNS and SASEGT. V was pared by 2 bases and J by 5 bases, with 16 bases between. The CDR3 sequence is CASSERLRLAHNEQFF. CDR3 coding DNA: TGTGCCAGCAGTGAACGGTTGAGGCTAGCCCACAATGAGCAGTTCTTC.

This chain links TRBV28 with TRBJ1-3; 7 bases line up with TRBD1. V lost 2 bases and J lost 0; bases outside the gene matches: 7. The CDR3 length is 17 residues. Germline V lookup: CDR1 MDHEN, CDR2 SYDVKM. The CDR3 DNA reads TGTGCCAGCAGTTTAAGACAGGGAATCTACTCTGGAAACACCATATATTTT. Its translation: CASSLRQGIYSGNTIYF. Combining the CDR3 with reference TRBV28 and TRBJ1-3 gives the whole variable domain DVKVTQSSRYLVKRTGEKVFLECVQDMDHENMFWYRQDPGLGLRLIYFSYDVKMKEKGDIPEGYSVSREKKERFSLILESASTNQTSMYLCASSLRQGIYSGNTIYFGEGSWLTVV.

This clone was recorded once. CDR3 in DNA: TGCGCCAGCAGCTTGGAGGGGGCGCGCGGAAACACCATATATTTT. It yields the protein CASSLEGARGNTIYF. The chain has TRBV5-1 and TRBJ1-3; 7 nucleotides align to TRBD1. Germline V gene sequence: CDR1 SGHRS, CDR2 YFSETQ. CDR3 length: 15 residues. Trimming removed 0 bases from V and 4 bases from J; junction bases left unmatched: 4.

This chain joins TRBV5-4 and TRBJ2-3; 8 bases fit TRBD2. Unmatched junction bases numbered 7, after V lost 4 bases and J lost 0 bases. The CDR3 is 16 residues long. CDR1 is SGHNT and CDR2 is YYREEE in the germline V gene (reference sequence). The CDR3 bases are TGTGCCAGCAGCCCCATAGCGGGACTTAGCACAGATACGCAGTATTTT. Protein sequence: CASSPIAGLSTDTQYF. Supplemented by reference TRBV5-4 and TRBJ2-3, the full variable domain reads ETGVTQSPTHLIKTRGQQVTLRCSSQSGHNTVSWYQQALGQGPQFIFQYYREEENGRGNFPPRFSGLQFPNYSSELNVNALELDDSALYLCASSPIAGLSTDTQYFGPGTRLTVL.

The rearrangement joins TRBV7-9 to TRBJ2-3, with TRBD1 identical over 7 bases. The CDR3 extends over 13 amino acids. CDR1 and CDR2 (germline): SEHNR, FQNEAQ (reference sequence). J was trimmed by 4 bases and V by 5 bases; bases with no gene match: 3. The CDR3: CASSRDSADTQYF. CDR3 DNA sequence: TGTGCCAGCAGCCGGGACAGCGCAGATACGCAGTATTTT.

The chain uses TRBV27 and TRBJ1-1; D call uncertain. The CDR3 has 14 residues. Germline V gene sequence: CDR1 MNHEY, CDR2 SMNVEV (reference sequence). V gave up 5 bases and J gave up 5 bases, with 15 bases separating them. The CDR3 loop is CASSSPYSGTEAFF. The CDR3 coding sequence is TGTGCCAGCAGTAGCCCTTACTCGGGGACTGAAGCTTTCTTT.

The chain combines TRBV5-6 with TRBJ1-2; D gene ambiguous. Germline-derived CDR1 and CDR2 are SGHDT and YYEEEE. Trimming took off 1 base at V and 5 bases at J, with 15 bases between the two ends. The CDR3 runs to 15 residues. CDR3 bases: TGTGCCAGCAGCTTGATTCAAGCAGGATCATATGGCTACACCTTC. Protein: CASSLIQAGSYGYTF.

This chain links TRBV3-1 (or the pseudogene TRBV3-2) with TRBJ2-7; the D gene is possibly TRBD2 (5 bases). V dropped 3 bases and J dropped 3 bases, with 9 bases sitting between them. CDR1 is LGHDT and CDR2 is YNNKEL in the germline V gene (reference sequence). This CDR3 has 13 amino acids. The CDR3 region has the DNA TGTGCCAGCAGCCAGAACGGGAACTACGAGCAGTACTTC. This translates into CASSQNGNYEQYF.

This rearrangement joins TRBV3-1 (or the pseudogene TRBV3-2) to TRBJ1-4, with D possibly being TRBD1 (6 bases). Trimming stripped 3 bases from V and 6 bases from J, with 14 bases between. Germline V gene lookup returns CDR1 LGHDT and CDR2 YNNKEL (reference sequence). The CDR3 is 15 amino acids. Here the CDR3 reads CASSHYRDIDEKLFF. The CDR3 DNA reads as TGTGCCAGCAGCCACTACCGGGACATCGATGAAAAACTGTTTTTT.